Following are 2 T cell receptor beta chains from one sample sequenced in a study of blood T cell repertoires in COVID-19. Only in-frame clones appear in the TCRdb table, and some are missing; sequencing was by immunoSEQ multiplex PCR. The table shows some 200,000 clones, with 81% occurring only once. Sequencing was done on a sample of peripheral blood. The receptors derive from a woman aged 80 or over with COVID-19, enrolled during active disease.

The chain links TRBV13 to TRBJ2-1; 9 nucleotides line up with TRBD2. The length of the CDR3 is 16 residues. The V segment lost 0 bases and the J segment 7 bases; nucleotides outside the gene matches: 7. The germline V gene has CDR1 PRHDT and CDR2 FYEKMQ (reference sequence). CDR3 nucleotides: TGTGCCAGCAGCTTAGGCCTAGCGGGATTGTGGAATGAGCAGTTCTTC. This codes for CASSLGLAGLWNEQFF.

The rearrangement uses TRBV11-2 and TRBJ2-1, with D hard to call. V was pared by 5 bases and J by 4 bases, with 15 bases between. Germline assignment: CDR1 SGHAT and CDR2 FQNNGV. The length of the CDR3 is 15 residues. CDR3 coding DNA: TGTGCCAGCAGCCCAGAGTGGAGTATTTACAATGAGCAGTTCTTC. This translates into CASSPEWSIYNEQFF.